This T cell receptor beta chain is from a study of T cells in Graves' hyperthyroidism and ophthalmopathy. Any patient presenting with uncontrolled infection, other autoimmune disease, pregnancy or lactation was left out. Each 10 ml fresh peripheral blood draw supplied the PBMCs. Amplification yielded TCR beta CDR3 regions, with RNA transcripts as the source. HTBI primers were the set used in a first-round RT-PCR of the TCR CDR3. TCRdb itself ran the multiplex PCR reads through MiXCR, one entry per CDR3 protein. The repertoire holds 600,000 or so distinct CDR3 sequences, with about 14% as singletons. Per germline, CDR1 SEHNR and CDR2 FQNEAQ (reference sequence). This CDR3 contains 16 residues. V lost 4 bases, J lost 0 bases, and 13 bases lay in between. The study's findings and limits: The model forecast ophthalmopathy, anticipating it by a median about 6.5 months before onset. A model of 13 V-J features distinguished ophthalmopathy from stable hyperthyroidism.

This clonotype turned up a few times. Its antigen is not identified. Sequenced input: blood. The rearrangement uses TRBV7-9 and TRBJ2-1; a weak D match, TRBD2 (6 bases). This TCR came from a woman aged 50 to 60 with Graves' ophthalmopathy. Here the CDR3 DNA reads TGTGCCAGCAGCTCAGAGGCGACTAGCTCCTACAATGAGCAGTTCTTC. Translating it yields CASSSEATSSYNEQFF.